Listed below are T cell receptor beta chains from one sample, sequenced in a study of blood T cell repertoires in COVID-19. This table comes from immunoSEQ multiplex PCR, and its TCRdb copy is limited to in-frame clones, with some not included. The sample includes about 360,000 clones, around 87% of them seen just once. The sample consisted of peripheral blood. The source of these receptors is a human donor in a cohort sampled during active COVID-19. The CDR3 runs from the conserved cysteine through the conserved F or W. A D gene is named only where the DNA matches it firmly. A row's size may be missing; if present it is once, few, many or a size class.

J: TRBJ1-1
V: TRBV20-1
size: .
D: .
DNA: TGCAGCGGGGGGGAGACCACTGAAGCTTTCTTT
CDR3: CSGGETTEAFF

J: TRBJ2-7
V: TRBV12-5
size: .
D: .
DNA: TGTGCTAGTGGTTTGGCGGTCTCCTACGAGCAGTACTTC
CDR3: CASGLAVSYEQYF

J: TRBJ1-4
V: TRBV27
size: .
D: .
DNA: TGTGCCAGCAGTTTTCTGGGGCTGACTAATGAAAAACTGTTTTTT
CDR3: CASSFLGLTNEKLFF

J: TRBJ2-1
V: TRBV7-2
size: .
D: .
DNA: TGTGCCAGCAGCTTATCCGGGGCCTACAATGAGCAGTTCTTC
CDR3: CASSLSGAYNEQFF

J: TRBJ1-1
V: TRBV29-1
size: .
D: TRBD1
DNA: TGCAGCGTTGCGGGACAGTACACTGAAGCTTTCTTT
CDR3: CSVAGQYTEAFF

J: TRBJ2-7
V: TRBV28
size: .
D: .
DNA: TGTGCCAGCAGTTTATTCTTCGAGCGCTCGATCTCCTACGAGCAGTACTTC
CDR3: CASSLFFERSISYEQYF

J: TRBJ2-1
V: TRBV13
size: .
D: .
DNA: TGTGCCAGCAGCTTAGAAGGAGGCCAGCAGTTCTTC
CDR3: CASSLEGGQQFF

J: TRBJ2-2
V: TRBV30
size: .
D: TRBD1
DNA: TGTGCCTGGACCGGGACAGGGACCGGGGAGCTGTTTTTT
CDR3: CAWTGTGTGELFF

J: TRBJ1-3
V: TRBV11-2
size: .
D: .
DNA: TGTGCCAGCAACCTGGGCCGTTTCTCTGGAAACACCATATATTTT
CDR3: CASNLGRFSGNTIYF

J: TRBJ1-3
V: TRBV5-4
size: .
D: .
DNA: TGTGCCAGCAGCCTGGGGTCAGCTGGAAACACCATATATTTT
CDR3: CASSLGSAGNTIYF

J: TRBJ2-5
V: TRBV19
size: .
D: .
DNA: TGTGCCAGTAGTACCCACTGGCTGCCGGGGCAAGAGACCCAGTACTTC
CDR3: CASSTHWLPGQETQYF

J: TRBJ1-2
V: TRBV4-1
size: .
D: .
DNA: TGCGCCAGCAGCCTCCCAGGGAGGAGGGATTTATATGGCTACACCTTC
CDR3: CASSLPGRRDLYGYTF

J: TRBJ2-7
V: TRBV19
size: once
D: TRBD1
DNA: TGTGCCAGTAAAGCAGGGGGCGAATTGTACGAGCAGTACTTC
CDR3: CASKAGGELYEQYF

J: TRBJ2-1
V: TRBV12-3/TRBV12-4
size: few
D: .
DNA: TGTGCCAGCAGTTTAATACCGTGGCGGGAGCAGTTCTTC
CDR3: CASSLIPWREQFF

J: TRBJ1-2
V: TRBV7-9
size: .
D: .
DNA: TGTGCCAGCAGCGAAGAAGTAGCGGGGGGCTACACCTTC
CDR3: CASSEEVAGGYTF

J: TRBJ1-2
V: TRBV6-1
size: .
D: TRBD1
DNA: TGTGCCAGCAGTGAACAGGGGGCTTGGGGCTACACCTTC
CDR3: CASSEQGAWGYTF

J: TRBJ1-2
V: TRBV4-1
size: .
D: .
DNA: TGCGCCAGCAGCCCAGTGGGGCAGAACTATGGCTACACCTTC
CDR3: CASSPVGQNYGYTF

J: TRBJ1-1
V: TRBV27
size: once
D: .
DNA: TGTGCCAGCAGTTTAGGGGGGATCGGCACTGAAGCTTTCTTT
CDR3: CASSLGGIGTEAFF

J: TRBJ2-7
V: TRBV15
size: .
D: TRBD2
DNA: TGTGCCACCAGCAGAGAAAGCGGGGGGGTCTACGAGCAGTACTTC
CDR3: CATSRESGGVYEQYF

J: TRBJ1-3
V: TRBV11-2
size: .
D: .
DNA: TGTGCCAGCAGCTTAGCAGGATTGGGAAACACCATATATTTT
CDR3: CASSLAGLGNTIYF

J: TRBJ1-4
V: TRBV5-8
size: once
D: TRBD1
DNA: TGTGCCAGCAGCGGGTCGGACAGGGGACACGAAAAACTGTTTTTT
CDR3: CASSGSDRGHEKLFF

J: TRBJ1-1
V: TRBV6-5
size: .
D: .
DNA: TGTGCCAGCAGTTACACCCGGGGCACTGAAGCTTTCTTT
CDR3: CASSYTRGTEAFF

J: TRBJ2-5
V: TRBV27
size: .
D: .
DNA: TGTGCCAGCAGTCGAAATGACAGGCCTGCTTCCCAGTACTTC
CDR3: CASSRNDRPASQYF

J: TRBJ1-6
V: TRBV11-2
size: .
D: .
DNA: TGTGCCAGCAGCTTCCAAGCGAATTCACCCCTCCACTTT
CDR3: CASSFQANSPLHF